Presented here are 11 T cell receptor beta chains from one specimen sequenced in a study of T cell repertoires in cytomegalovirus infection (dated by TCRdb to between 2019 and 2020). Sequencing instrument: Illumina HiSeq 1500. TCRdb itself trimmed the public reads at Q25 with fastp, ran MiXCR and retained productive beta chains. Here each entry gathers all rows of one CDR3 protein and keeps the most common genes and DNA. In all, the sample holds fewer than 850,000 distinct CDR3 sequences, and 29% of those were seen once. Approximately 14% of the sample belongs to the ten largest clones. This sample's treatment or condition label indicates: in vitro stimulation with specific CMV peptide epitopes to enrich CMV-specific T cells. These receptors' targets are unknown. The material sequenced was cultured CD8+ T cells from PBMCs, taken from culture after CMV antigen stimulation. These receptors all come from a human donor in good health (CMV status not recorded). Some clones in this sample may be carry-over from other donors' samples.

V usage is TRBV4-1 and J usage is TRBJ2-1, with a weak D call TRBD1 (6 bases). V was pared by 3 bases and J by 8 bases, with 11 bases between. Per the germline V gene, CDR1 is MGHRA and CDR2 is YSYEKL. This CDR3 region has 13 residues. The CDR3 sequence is CASSQTGPDEQFF. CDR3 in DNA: TGCGCCAGCAGCCAGACAGGCCCGGATGAGCAGTTCTTC.

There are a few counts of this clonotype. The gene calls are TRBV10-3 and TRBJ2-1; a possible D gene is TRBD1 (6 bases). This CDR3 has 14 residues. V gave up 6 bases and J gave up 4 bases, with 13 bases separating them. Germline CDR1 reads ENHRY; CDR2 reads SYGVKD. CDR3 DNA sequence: TGTGCCATCAGAACCGGGACATCTTACAATGAGCAGTTCTTC. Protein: CAIRTGTSYNEQFF.

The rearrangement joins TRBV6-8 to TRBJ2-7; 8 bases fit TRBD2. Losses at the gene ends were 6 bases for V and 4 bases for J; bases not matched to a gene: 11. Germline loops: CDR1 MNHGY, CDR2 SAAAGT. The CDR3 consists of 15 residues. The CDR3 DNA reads TGTGCCAGCAGCCGCGGGGGGCCTGCGCGATACGAGCAGTACTTC. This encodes CASSRGGPARYEQYF.

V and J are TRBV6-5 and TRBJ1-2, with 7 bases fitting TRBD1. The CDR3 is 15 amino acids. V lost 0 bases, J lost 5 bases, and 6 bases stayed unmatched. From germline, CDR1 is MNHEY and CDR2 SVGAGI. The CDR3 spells CASSYSMDRRYGYTF. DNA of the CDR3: TGTGCCAGCAGTTACTCGATGGACAGGCGGTATGGCTACACCTTC.

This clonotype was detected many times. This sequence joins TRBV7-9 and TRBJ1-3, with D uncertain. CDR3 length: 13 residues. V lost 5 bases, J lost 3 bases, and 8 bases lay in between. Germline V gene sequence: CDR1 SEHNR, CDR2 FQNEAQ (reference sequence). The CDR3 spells CASSGGYGNTIYF. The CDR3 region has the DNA TGTGCCAGCAGCGGAGGCTATGGAAACACCATATATTTT.

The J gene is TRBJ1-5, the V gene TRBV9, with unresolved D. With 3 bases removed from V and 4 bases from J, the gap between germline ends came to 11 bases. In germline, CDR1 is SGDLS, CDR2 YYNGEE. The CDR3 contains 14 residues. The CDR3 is CASSASGKNQPQHF. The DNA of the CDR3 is TGTGCCAGCAGCGCCTCCGGGAAAAATCAGCCCCAGCATTTT.

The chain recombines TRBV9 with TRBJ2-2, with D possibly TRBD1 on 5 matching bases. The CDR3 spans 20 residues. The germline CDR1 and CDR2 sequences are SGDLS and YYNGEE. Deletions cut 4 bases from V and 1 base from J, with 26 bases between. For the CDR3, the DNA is TGTGCCAGCAGCCCCATACAACAGGAACTGTTTAACCTGAACACCGGGGAGCTGTTTTTT. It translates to CASSPIQQELFNLNTGELFF. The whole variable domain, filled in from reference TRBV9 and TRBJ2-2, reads DSGVTQTPKHLITATGQRVTLRCSPRSGDLSVYWYQQSLDQGLQFLIQYYNGEERAKGNILERFSAQQFPDLHSELNLSSLELGDSALYFCASSPIQQELFNLNTGELFFGEGSRLTVL.

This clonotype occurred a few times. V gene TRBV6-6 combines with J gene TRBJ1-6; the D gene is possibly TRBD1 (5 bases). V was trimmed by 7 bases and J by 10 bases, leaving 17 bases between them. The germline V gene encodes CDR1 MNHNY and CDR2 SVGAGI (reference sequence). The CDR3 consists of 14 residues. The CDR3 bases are TGTGCCAGCACGTCGGGTCAGGGCGGGTCACCCCTCCACTTT. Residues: CASTSGQGGSPLHF.

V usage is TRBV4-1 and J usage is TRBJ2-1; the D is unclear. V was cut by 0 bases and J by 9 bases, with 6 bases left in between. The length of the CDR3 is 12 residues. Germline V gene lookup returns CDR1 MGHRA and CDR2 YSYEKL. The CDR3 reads CASSQDRSEQFF. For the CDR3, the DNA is TGCGCCAGCAGCCAAGATCGTAGTGAGCAGTTCTTC.

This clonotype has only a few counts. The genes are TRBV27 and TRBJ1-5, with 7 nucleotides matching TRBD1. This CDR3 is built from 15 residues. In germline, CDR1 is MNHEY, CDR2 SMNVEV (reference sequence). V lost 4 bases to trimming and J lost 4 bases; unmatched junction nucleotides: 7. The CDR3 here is CASSSYRGGNQPQHF. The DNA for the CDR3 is TGTGCCAGCAGTTCCTACAGGGGCGGGAATCAGCCCCAGCATTTT.

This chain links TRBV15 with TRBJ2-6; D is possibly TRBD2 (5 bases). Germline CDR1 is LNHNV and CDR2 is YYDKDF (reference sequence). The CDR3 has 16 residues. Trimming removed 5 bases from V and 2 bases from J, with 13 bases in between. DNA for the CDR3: TGTGCCACCAGCCCCCCCGTCGGGACTGGGGCCAACGTCCTGACTTTC. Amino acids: CATSPPVGTGANVLTF.